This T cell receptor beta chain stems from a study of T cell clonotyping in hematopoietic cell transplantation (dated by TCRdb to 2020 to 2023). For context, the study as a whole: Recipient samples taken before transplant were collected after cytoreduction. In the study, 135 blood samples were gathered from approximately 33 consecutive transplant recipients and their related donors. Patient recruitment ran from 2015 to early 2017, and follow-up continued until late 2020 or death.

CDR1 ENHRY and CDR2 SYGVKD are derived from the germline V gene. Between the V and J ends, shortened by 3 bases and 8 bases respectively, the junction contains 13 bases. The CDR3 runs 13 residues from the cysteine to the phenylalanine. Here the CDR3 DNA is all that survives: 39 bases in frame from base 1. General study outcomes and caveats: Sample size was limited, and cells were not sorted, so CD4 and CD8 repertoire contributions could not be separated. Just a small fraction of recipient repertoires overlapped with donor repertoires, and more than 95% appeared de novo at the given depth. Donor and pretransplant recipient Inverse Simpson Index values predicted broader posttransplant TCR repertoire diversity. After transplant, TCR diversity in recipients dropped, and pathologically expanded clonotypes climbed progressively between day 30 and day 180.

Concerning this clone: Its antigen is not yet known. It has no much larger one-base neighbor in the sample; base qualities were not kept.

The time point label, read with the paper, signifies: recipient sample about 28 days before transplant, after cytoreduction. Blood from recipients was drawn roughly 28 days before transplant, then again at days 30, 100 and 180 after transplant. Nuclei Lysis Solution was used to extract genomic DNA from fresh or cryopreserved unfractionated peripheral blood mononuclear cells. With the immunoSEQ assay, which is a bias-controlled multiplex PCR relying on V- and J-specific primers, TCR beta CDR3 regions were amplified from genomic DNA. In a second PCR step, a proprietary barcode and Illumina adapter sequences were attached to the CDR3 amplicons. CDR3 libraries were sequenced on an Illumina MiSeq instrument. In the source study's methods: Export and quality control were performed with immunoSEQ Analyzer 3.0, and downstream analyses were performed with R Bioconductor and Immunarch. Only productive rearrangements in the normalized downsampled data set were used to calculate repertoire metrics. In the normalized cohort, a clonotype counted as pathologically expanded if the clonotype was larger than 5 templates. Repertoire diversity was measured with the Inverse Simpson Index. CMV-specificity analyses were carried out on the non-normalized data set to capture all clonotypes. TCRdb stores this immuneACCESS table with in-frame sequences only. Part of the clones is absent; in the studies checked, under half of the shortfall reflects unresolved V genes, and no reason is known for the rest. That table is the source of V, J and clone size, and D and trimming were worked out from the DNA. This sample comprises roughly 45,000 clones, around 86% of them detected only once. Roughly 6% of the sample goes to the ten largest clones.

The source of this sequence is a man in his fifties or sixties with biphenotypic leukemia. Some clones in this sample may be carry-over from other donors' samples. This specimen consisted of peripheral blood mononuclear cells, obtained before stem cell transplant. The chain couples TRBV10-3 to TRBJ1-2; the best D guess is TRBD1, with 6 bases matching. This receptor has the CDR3 CAISDPWGTGYTF. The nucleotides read TGTGCCATCAGTGACCCATGGGGGACAGGCTACACCTTC.